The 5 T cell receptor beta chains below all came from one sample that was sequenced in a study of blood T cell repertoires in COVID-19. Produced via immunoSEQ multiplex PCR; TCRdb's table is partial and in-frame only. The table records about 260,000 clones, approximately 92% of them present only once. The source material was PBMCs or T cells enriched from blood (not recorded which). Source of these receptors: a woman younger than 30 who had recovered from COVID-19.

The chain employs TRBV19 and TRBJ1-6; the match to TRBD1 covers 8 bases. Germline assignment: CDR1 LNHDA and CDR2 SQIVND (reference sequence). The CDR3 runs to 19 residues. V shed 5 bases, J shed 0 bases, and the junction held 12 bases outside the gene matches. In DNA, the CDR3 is TGTGCCAGTAGTGCCCGGACAGGGTGGGAAAGCTCCTATAATTCACCCCTCCACTTT. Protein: CASSARTGWESSYNSPLHF.

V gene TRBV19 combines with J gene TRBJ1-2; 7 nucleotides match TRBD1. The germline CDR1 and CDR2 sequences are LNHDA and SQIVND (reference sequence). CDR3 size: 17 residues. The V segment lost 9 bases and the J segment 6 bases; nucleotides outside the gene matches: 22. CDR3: CASNWMEGAIGSDGYTF. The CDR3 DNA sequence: TGTGCCAGCAACTGGATGGAGGGGGCGATCGGTAGTGATGGCTACACCTTC. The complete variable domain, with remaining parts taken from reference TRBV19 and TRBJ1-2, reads DGGITQSPKYLFRKEGQNVTLSCEQNLNHDAMYWYRQDPGQGLRLIYYSQIVNDFQKGDIAEGYSVSREKKESFPLTVTSAQKNPTAFYLCASNWMEGAIGSDGYTFGSGTRLTVV.

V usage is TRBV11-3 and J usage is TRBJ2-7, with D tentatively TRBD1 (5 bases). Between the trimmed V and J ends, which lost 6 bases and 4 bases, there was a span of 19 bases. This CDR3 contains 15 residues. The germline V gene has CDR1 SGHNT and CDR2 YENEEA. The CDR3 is CASRTYRTHLYEQYF. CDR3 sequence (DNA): TGTGCCAGCAGGACGTACAGGACCCACCTTTACGAGCAGTACTTC.

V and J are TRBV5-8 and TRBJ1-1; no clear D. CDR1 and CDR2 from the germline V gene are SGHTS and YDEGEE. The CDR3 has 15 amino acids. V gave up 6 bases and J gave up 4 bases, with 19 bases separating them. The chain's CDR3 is CASKLFFSGSTEAFF. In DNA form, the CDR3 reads TGTGCCAGCAAGCTGTTTTTTTCTGGGAGCACTGAAGCTTTCTTT. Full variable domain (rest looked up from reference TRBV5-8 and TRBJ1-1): EAGVTQSPTHLIKTRGQQATLRCSPISGHTSVYWYQQALGLGLQFLLWYDEGEERNRGNFPPRFSGRQFPNYSSELNVNALELEDSALYLCASKLFFSGSTEAFFGQGTRLTVV.

The CDR3 loop reads CASSESGTVLEAFF. DNA for the CDR3: TGTGCCAGCAGTGAATCCGGGACAGTGCTTGAAGCTTTCTTT. The rearrangement joins TRBV25-1 to TRBJ1-1; 7 bases map to TRBD1. This CDR3 comprises 14 residues. V shed 1 base and J 7 bases; nucleotides not matched to a gene: 6. Germline lookup yields CDR1 MGHDK and CDR2 SYGVNS.